This TCR beta chain emerged from a study of cytomegalovirus exposure and HLA in healthy donors. As concerns this clone: Its antigen is unidentified.

The germline V gene encodes CDR1 GTSNPN and CDR2 SVGIG (reference sequence). Trimming at V came to 0 bases and at J to 1 base, leaving 9 bases not matched to a gene. This CDR3 is built from 17 residues. PCR was performed using 60 Vbeta and 13 Jbeta primers. Sequencing was performed with immunoSEQ multiplex PCR; in TCRdb, only in-frame clones are kept and a portion is missing. The repertoire consists of approximately 100,000 clones, with just under 75% occurring once and the leading ten covering approximately 2%. Each of the donors was a healthy bone marrow donor. Study outcomes and limitations: The listing of 150 to 200 TCR beta chains classed them as cytomegalovirus-associated. Later analysis found that TCR beta chains associated with HLA were more clonally expanded than other, equally common chains. It emerged from a later analysis that several of the most significant clusters appeared to be linked to common viral pathogens.

What was sequenced was PBMCs. The chain couples TRBV30 to TRBJ1-2; 9 nucleotides line up with TRBD1. The receptor was isolated from a human donor in good health. The CDR3: CAWSVFRDRVFNYGYTF. CDR3 nucleotides: TGTGCCTGGAGTGTATTCCGGGACAGGGTTTTTAACTATGGCTACACCTTC.